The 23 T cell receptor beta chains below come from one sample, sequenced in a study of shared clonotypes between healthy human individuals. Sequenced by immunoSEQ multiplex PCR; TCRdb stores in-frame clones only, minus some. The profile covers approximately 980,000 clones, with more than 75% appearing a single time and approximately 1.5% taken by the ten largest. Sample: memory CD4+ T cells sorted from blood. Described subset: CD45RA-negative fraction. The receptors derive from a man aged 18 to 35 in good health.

The CDR3 DNA sequence: TGTGCCAGCCGTCGAGCCTTGGGACTAGCGGGGTACAATGAGCAGTTCTTC. Its translation: CASRRALGLAGYNEQFF. The chain is built from TRBV2 and TRBJ2-1; 13 bases are shared with TRBD2. There are 17 residues in the CDR3. The V gene end was trimmed by 8 bases and the J gene end by 4 bases; junction bases not matched to a gene: 11. Germline V gene sequence: CDR1 SNHLY, CDR2 FYNNEI.

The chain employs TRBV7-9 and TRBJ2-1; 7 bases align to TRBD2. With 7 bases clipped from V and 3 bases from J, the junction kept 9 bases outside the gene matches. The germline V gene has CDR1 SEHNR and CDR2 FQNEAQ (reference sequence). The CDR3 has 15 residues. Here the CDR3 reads CASTVGAGDYNEQFF. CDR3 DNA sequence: TGTGCCAGCACCGTCGGGGCGGGAGACTACAATGAGCAGTTCTTC.

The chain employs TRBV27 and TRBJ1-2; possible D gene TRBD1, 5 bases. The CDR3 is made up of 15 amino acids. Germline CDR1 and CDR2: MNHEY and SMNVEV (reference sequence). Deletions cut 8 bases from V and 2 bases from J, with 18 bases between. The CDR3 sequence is CASGTRDGVNYGYTF. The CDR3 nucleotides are TGTGCCAGCGGAACCCGGGACGGGGTCAACTATGGCTACACCTTC.

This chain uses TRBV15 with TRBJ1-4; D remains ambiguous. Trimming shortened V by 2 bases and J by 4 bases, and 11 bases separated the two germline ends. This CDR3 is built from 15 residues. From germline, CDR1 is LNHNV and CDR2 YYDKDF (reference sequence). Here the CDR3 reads CATSRSRTVNEKLFF. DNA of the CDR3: TGTGCCACCAGCAGATCAAGGACCGTTAATGAAAAACTGTTTTTT.

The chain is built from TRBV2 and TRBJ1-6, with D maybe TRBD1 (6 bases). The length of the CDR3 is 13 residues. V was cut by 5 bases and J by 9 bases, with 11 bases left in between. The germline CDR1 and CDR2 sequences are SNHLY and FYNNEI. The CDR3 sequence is CASSTGRSSPLHF. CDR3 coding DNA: TGTGCCAGCAGTACAGGGAGAAGTTCACCCCTCCACTTT.

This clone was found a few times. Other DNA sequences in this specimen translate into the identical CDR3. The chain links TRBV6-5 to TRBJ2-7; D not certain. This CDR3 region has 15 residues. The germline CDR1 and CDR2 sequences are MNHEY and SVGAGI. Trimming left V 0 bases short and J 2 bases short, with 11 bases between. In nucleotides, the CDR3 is TGTGCCAGCAGTTACTCTCGGCAGGCGACCTACGAGCAGTACTTC. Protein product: CASSYSRQATYEQYF.

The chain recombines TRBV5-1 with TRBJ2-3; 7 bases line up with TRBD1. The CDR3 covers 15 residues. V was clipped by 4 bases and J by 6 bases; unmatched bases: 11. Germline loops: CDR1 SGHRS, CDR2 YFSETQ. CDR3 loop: CASSTSRQGTDTQYF. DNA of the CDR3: TGCGCCAGCAGCACCTCGAGACAGGGAACCGATACGCAGTATTTT.

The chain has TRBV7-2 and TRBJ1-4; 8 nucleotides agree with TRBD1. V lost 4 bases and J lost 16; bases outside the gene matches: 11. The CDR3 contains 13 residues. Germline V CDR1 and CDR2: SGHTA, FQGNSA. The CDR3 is CASSYNRGWQPFF. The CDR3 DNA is TGTGCCAGCAGCTATAACAGGGGGTGGCAACCGTTTTTT.

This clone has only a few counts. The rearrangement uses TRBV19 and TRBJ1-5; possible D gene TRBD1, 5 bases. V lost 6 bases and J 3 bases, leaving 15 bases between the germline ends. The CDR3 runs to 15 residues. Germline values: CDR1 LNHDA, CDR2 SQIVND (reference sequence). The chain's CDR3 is CASSREGPNNQPQHF. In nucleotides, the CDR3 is TGTGCCAGTAGCCGAGAGGGACCGAACAATCAGCCCCAGCATTTT.

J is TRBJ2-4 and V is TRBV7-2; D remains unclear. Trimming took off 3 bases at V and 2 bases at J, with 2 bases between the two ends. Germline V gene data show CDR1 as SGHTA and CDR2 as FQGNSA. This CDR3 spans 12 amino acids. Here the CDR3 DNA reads TGTGCCAGCAGCTTCACCAAAAACATTCAGTACTTC. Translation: CASSFTKNIQYF.

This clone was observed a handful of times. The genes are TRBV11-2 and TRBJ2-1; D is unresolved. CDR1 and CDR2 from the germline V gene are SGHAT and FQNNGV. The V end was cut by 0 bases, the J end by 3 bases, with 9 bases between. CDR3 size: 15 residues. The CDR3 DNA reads TGTGCCAGCAGCTTAGAAGCACAAGGCTACAATGAGCAGTTCTTC. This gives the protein CASSLEAQGYNEQFF.

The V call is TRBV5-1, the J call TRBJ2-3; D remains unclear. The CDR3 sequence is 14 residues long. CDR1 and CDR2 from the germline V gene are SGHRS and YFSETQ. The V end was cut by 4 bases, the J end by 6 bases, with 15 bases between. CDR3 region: CASSPLAAEDTQYF. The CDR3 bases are TGCGCCAGCAGCCCTCTGGCGGCGGAGGATACGCAGTATTTT.

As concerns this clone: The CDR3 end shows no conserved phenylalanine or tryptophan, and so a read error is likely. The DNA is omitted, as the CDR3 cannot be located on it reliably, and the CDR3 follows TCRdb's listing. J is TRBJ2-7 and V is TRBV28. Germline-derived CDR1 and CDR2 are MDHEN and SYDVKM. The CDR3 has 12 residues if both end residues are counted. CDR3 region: CASSLNLRELVL.

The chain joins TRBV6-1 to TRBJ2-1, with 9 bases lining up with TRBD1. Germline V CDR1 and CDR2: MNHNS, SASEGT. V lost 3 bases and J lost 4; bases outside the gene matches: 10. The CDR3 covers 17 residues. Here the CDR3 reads CASSETTGGTFYNEQFF. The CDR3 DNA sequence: TGTGCCAGCAGTGAGACTACAGGGGGCACATTTTACAATGAGCAGTTCTTC.

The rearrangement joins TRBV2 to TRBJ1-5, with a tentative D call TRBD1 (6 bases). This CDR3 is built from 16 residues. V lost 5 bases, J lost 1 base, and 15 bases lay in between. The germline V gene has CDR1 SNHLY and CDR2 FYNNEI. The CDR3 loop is CASSRQGWRSNQPQHF. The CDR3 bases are TGTGCCAGCAGTCGGCAGGGGTGGAGGAGCAATCAGCCCCAGCATTTT.

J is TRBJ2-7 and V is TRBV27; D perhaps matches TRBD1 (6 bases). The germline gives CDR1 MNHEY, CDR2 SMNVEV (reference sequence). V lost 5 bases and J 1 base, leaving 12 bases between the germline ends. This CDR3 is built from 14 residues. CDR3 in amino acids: CASSAQGGSYEQYF. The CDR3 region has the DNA TGTGCCAGCAGTGCCCAAGGGGGATCCTACGAGCAGTACTTC.

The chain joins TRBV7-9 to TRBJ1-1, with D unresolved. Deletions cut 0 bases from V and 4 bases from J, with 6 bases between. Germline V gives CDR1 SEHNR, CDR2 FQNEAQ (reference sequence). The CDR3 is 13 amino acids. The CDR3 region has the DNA TGTGCCAGCAGCTTAGCGCCTGGCACTGAAGCTTTCTTT. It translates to CASSLAPGTEAFF. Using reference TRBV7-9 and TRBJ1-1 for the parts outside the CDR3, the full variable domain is DTGVSQNPRHKITKRGQNVTFRCDPISEHNRLYWYRQTLGQGPEFLTYFQNEAQLEKSRLLSDRFSAERPKGSFSTLEIQRTEQGDSAMYLCASSLAPGTEAFFGQGTRLTVV.

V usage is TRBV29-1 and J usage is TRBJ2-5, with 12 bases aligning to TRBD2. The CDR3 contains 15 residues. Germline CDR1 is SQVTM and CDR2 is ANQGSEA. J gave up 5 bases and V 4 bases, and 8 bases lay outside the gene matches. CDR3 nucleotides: TGCAGCGTTGCTAGCGGGGGGGCCATAGTGGAGACCCAGTACTTC. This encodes CSVASGGAIVETQYF.

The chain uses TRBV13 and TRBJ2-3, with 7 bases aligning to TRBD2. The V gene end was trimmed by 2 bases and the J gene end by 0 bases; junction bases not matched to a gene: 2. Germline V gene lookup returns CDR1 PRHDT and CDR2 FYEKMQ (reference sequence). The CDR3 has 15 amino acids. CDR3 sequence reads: CASSLWRESTDTQYF. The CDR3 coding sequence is TGTGCCAGCAGCTTATGGCGGGAGAGCACAGATACGCAGTATTTT.

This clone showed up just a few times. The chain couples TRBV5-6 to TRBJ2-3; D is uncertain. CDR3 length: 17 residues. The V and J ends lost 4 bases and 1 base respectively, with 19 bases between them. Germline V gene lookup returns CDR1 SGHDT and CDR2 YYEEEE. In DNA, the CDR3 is TGTGCCAGCAGCCAAATCCCCAGTTGGGCCCGCACAGATACGCAGTATTTT. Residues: CASSQIPSWARTDTQYF.

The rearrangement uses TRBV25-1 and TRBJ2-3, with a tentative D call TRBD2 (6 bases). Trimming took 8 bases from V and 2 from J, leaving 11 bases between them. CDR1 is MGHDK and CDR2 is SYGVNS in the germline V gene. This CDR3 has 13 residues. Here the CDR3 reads CASAREATDTQYF. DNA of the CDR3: TGTGCCAGCGCGCGGGAAGCCACAGATACGCAGTATTTT.

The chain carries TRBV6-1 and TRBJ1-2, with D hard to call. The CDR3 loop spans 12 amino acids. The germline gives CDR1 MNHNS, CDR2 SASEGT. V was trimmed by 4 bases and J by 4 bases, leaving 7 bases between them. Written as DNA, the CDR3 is TGTGCCAGCAGTGCTCGAAGCTATGGCTACACCTTC. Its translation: CASSARSYGYTF.

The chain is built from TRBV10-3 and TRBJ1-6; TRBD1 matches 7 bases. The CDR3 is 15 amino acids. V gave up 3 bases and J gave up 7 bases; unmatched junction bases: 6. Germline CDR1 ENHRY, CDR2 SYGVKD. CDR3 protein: CAISEQGKGNSPLHF. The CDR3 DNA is TGTGCCATCAGTGAACAGGGGAAAGGCAATTCACCCCTCCACTTT.